The sequence of this T cell receptor beta chain was determined in a study of T cells in Graves' hyperthyroidism and ophthalmopathy. The study's findings and limits: Most clonotypes expanded in thyroid above 0.001 were likewise present in blood.

There are 16 residues in the CDR3. Germline V gene sequence: CDR1 SEHNR, CDR2 FQNEAQ (reference sequence). The J segment lost 0 bases and the V segment lost 4 bases, leaving 6 bases of the junction unmatched. Patients aged 18 to 65 had newly diagnosed hyperthyroidism that had lasted under 2 months. Patients having uncontrolled infection, another autoimmune disease, pregnancy or lactation were not included. Diagnoses used clinical symptoms, serum thyroxine and TRAb, thyroid ultrasound and orbital computed tomography. As concerns this clonotype: Antigen unknown.

Amplified TCR beta CDR3 regions derived from RNA transcripts. RT-PCR in the first round (using the HTBI primer set) targeted the TCR CDR3. TCRdb re-called the multiplex PCR reads through MiXCR, storing one row per CDR3 protein. The table includes about 280,000 distinct CDR3 sequences, around a quarter detected once. Source material: blood. This receptor was taken from a man aged 40-50 years with Graves' hyperthyroidism that later progressed to Graves' ophthalmopathy. This chain uses TRBV7-9 with TRBJ2-5, with 9 bases fitting TRBD1. CDR3 region: CASSSPRTGDQETQYF. The CDR3 DNA follows: TGTGCCAGCAGCTCGCCTCGGACAGGGGACCAAGAGACCCAGTACTTC.